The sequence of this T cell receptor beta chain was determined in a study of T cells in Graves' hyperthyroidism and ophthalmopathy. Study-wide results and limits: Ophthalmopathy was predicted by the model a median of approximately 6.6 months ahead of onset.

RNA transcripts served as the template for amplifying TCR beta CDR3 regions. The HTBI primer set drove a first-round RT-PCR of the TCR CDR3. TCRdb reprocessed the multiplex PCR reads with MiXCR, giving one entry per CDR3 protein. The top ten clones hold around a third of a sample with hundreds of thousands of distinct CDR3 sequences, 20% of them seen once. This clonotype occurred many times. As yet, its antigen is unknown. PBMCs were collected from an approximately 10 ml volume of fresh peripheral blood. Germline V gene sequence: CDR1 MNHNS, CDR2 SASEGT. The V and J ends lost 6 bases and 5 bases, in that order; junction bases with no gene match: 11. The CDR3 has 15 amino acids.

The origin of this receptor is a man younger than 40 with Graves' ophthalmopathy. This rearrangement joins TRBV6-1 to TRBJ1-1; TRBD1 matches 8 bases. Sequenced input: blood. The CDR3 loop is CASRGPGQGDTEAFF. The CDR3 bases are TGTGCCAGCAGGGGGCCTGGACAGGGCGATACTGAAGCTTTCTTT.